A selection of T cell receptor beta chains follows, all from one sample in a study of blood T cells in healthy people across ages. One entry per CDR3 protein, called by TCRdb with MiXCR from the 5' RACE reads. The sample lists hundreds of thousands of distinct CDR3 sequences; approximately 51% were seen once. Input material: blood. The receptors stem from a man between 60 and 70 years old in good health. Both conserved end residues are part of each CDR3. A D gene is named only where the DNA matches it firmly. Where a row states a size, it is once, few, many or the class of an expanded clone; other rows omit it.

D gene	clone size	V gene	J gene	CDR3 protein	CDR3 DNA
TRBD1	.	TRBV18	TRBJ2-7	CASSPTGTAYEQYF	TGTGCCAGCTCACCTACCGGGACAGCCTACGAGCAGTACTTC
.	.	TRBV29-1	TRBJ2-1	CSVTGTSVDNEQFF	TGCAGCGTAACCGGGACCAGCGTTGACAATGAGCAGTTCTTC
TRBD2	.	TRBV7-9	TRBJ2-5	CASTGTSGGSETQYF	TGTGCCAGCACGGGGACTAGCGGGGGATCGGAGACCCAGTACTTC
.	.	TRBV6-5	TRBJ1-2	CAISLTGLYGYTF	TGTGCCATCTCTCTGACGGGACTCTATGGCTACACCTTC
.	few	TRBV20-1	TRBJ2-3	CSAVRRSDTDTQYF	TGCAGTGCTGTCCGTCGGAGCGACACAGATACGCAGTATTTT
.	.	TRBV6-5	TRBJ1-1	CASSYERKTEAFF	TGTGCCAGCAGTTACGAGAGGAAAACTGAAGCTTTCTTT
TRBD2	few	TRBV12-3/TRBV12-4	TRBJ2-3	CASSRQVGGRTDTQYF	TGTGCCAGCAGCCGCCAGGTCGGGGGGAGAACAGATACGCAGTATTTT
.	few	TRBV12-3/TRBV12-4	TRBJ2-4	CASSLGQGRSKNIQYF	TGTGCCAGCAGTTTGGGCCAGGGGCGTAGTAAAAACATTCAGTACTTC
TRBD1	.	TRBV2	TRBJ1-1	CASRADRGTEAFF	TGTGCCAGCAGGGCCGACAGGGGTACTGAAGCTTTCTTT
TRBD2	.	TRBV12-3/TRBV12-4	TRBJ2-1	CASSLIAGGRRNEQFF	TGTGCCAGCAGTTTAATCGCGGGAGGGCGGCGTAATGAGCAGTTCTTC
.	once	TRBV7-2	TRBJ2-3	CAGSSGAPGTDTQYF	TGTGCCGGCAGCTCAGGAGCTCCCGGCACAGATACGCAGTATTTT
TRBD1	.	TRBV29-1	TRBJ2-7	CSVEEGQGSYYEQYF	TGCAGCGTTGAAGAGGGACAGGGGTCTTACTACGAGCAGTACTTC
TRBD1	.	TRBV20-1	TRBJ2-5	CSARRQGLQETQYF	TGCAGTGCTAGGCGACAGGGGCTACAAGAGACCCAGTACTTC
.	.	TRBV20-1	TRBJ2-7	CSAGDDSSGNEQYF	TGCAGTGCTGGGGACGACTCCTCGGGCAATGAGCAGTACTTC
TRBD2	.	TRBV4-2	TRBJ2-5	CASSRGAGFEETQYF	TGTGCCAGCAGCCGAGGAGCGGGGTTTGAGGAGACCCAGTACTTC
.	.	TRBV28	TRBJ2-6	CASSLRISGANVLTF	TGTGCCAGCAGTTTACGCATCTCTGGGGCCAACGTCCTGACTTTC
.	.	TRBV5-1	TRBJ2-5	CASRRRGDQQETQYF	TGCGCCAGCAGGAGGCGGGGAGACCAACAAGAGACCCAGTACTTC
TRBD1	.	TRBV14	TRBJ1-2	CASSQDFWQGDGYTF	TGTGCCAGCAGCCAAGATTTCTGGCAGGGGGATGGCTACACCTTC
.	many	TRBV13	TRBJ2-7	CASSPPFPQTYEQYF	TGTGCCAGCAGCCCCCCCTTTCCCCAAACCTACGAGCAGTACTTC
.	.	TRBV28	TRBJ2-7	CASSLLDRDSEQYF	TGTGCCAGCAGTCTCCTCGACAGGGACTCCGAGCAGTACTTC
.	.	TRBV20-1	TRBJ2-1	CSAPVYNEQFF	TGCAGTGCCCCGGTCTACAATGAGCAGTTCTTC
.	.	TRBV4-1	TRBJ1-2	CASSQGTATNYGYTF	TGCGCCAGCAGCCAAGGGACAGCTACTAACTATGGCTACACCTTC
TRBD2	.	TRBV6-2/TRBV6-3	TRBJ2-7	CASSTGTSGSRHEQYF	TGTGCCAGCAGTACGGGGACTAGCGGGAGTCGCCACGAGCAGTACTTC
.	.	TRBV12-5	TRBJ1-2	CASGLPLLSGYTF	TGTGCTAGTGGTTTGCCCCTCCTATCTGGCTACACCTTC
.	.	TRBV27	TRBJ1-6	CASSHGRSYNSPLHF	TGTGCCAGCAGTCACGGACGGAGCTATAATTCACCCCTCCACTTT
.	.	TRBV11-2	TRBJ2-1	CASNLLAMGNEQFF	TGTGCCAGCAACCTACTAGCTATGGGCAATGAGCAGTTCTTC
TRBD2	.	TRBV29-1	TRBJ2-7	CSVSGTSGRYEQYF	TGCAGCGTTTCCGGGACTAGCGGGAGATACGAGCAGTACTTC